What follows is one T cell receptor beta chain and its context. Its antigen is currently unknown. This record comes from a study of regulatory T cells in long-lasting Graves disease. Study results and caveats: Persistent patients shared fewer than 3,500 public clonotypes among themselves. Newly diagnosed patients shared fewer, at around 970. Persistent cases favored TRBV28, TRBJ1-2 and TRBJ2-5.

The time point denotes: newly diagnosed GD, antithyroid drugs for less than 3 months. Following extraction of RNA from PBMCs, that RNA was used to make the TCR library. Germline-derived CDR1 and CDR2 are MNHNS and SASEGT. The CDR3 contains 12 residues. Trimming shortened V by 8 bases and J by 7 bases, and 13 bases separated the two germline ends. HTBI primers from iRepertoire and Arm-PCR of CDR3 regions yielded the TCR beta libraries. TCRdb re-called the multiplex PCR reads with MiXCR, one entry per CDR3 protein. In the table there are hundreds of thousands of distinct CDR3 sequences, 15% to 20% of which are singletons. This sample also belongs to another study, concerning T cells in Graves' hyperthyroidism and ophthalmopathy. As reported in that work: When the TCR CDR3 underwent first-round RT-PCR, the HTBI primer set was used.

V is TRBV6-1 and J is TRBJ2-3; tentative D call: TRBD2 (5 bases). The receptor comes from a woman in her thirties with Graves disease. The sample in question was peripheral blood mononuclear cells (PBMCs), obtained at new diagnosis, from a patient treated with antithyroid drugs. The CDR3 is CASEGLGNTQYF. CDR3 nucleotide sequence: TGTGCCAGCGAGGGCCTCGGGAATACGCAGTATTTT.